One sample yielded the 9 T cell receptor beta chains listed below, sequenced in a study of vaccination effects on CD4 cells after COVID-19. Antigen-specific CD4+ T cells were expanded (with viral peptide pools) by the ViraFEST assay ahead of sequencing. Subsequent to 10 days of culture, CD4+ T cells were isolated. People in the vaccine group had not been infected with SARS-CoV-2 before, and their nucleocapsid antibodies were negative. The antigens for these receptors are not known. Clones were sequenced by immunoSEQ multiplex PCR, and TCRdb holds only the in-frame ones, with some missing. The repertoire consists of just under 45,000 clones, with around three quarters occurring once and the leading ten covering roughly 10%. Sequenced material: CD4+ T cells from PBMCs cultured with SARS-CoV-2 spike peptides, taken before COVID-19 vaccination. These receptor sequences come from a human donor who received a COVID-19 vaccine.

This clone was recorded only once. The DNA for the CDR3 is TGTGCCAGCAGCCAAGTAACGGGGTATGGAAACACCATATATTTT. This encodes CASSQVTGYGNTIYF. This chain links TRBV3-1 (or the pseudogene TRBV3-2) with TRBJ1-3; D is undetermined. CDR1 and CDR2 (germline): LGHDT, YNNKEL (reference sequence). V was shortened by 1 base and J by 3 bases, with 10 bases between the two germline ends. This CDR3 is 15 amino acids long.

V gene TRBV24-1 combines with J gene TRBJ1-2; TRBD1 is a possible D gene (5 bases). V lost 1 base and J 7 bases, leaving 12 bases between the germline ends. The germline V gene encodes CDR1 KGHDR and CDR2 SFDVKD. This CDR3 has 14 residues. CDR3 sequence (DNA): TGTGCCACCAGTGATTTTCCCAGGGAACGTGGCTACACCTTC. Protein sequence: CATSDFPRERGYTF.

The CDR3 is CASSEALIVEAFF. The CDR3 DNA follows: TGTGCCAGCAGTGAAGCCCTAATAGTGGAAGCTTTCTTT. The rearrangement links TRBV2 to TRBJ1-1; no firm D call. Germline V gene lookup returns CDR1 SNHLY and CDR2 FYNNEI. Trimming took 0 bases from V and 8 from J, leaving 10 bases between them. This CDR3 comprises 13 residues.

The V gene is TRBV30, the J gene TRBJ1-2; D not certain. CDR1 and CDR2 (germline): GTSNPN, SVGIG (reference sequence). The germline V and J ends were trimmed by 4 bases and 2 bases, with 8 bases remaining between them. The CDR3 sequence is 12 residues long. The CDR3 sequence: CAWTNRNYGYTF. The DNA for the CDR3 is TGTGCCTGGACTAACAGAAACTATGGCTACACCTTC.

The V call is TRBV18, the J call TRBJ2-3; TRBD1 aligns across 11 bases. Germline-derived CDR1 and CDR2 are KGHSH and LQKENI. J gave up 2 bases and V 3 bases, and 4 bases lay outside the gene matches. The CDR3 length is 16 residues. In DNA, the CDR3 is TGTGCCAGCTCACCTCAAGGACAGGGGGCCACAGATACGCAGTATTTT. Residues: CASSPQGQGATDTQYF.

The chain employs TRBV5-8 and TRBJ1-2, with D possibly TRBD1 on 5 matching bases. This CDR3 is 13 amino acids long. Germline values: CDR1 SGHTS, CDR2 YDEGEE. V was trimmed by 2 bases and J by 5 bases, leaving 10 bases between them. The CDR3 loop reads CASSFQGAYGYTF. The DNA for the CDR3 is TGTGCCAGCAGCTTCCAGGGAGCGTATGGCTACACCTTC. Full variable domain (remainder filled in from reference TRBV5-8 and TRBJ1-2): EAGVTQSPTHLIKTRGQQATLRCSPISGHTSVYWYQQALGLGLQFLLWYDEGEERNRGNFPPRFSGRQFPNYSSELNVNALELEDSALYLCASSFQGAYGYTFGSGTRLTVV.

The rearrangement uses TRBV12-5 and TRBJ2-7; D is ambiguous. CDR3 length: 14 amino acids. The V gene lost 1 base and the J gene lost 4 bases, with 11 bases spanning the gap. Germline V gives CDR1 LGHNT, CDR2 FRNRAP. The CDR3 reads CASGLGSTLYEQYV. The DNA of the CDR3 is TGTGCTAGTGGTTTGGGATCTACCCTTTACGAGCAGTACGTC.

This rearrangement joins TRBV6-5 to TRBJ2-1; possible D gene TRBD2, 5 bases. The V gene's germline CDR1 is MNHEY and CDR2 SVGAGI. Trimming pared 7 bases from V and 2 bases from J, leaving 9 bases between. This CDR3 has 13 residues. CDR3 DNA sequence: TGTGCCAGCAACGGGGAACCCTACAATGAGCAGTTCTTC. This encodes CASNGEPYNEQFF.

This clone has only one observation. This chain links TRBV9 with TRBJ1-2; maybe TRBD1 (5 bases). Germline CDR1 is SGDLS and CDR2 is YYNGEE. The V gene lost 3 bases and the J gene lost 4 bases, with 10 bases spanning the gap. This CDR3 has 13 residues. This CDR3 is CASSGQLIYGYTF. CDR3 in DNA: TGTGCCAGCAGCGGACAGTTGATCTATGGCTACACCTTC.